The entry below gives a single TCR beta chain sequence along with its context. Its antigen is still unknown. Patient tissue came from resections in Japan or China, 2014–2017. After pathologic assessment, macro-dissection selected premalignant or tumor cells for extraction. The germline V gene encodes CDR1 SGHRS and CDR2 YFSETQ. V lost 0 bases and J 6 bases, leaving 10 bases between the germline ends. The CDR3 contains 14 residues. The protocol was immunoSEQ multiplex PCR, while the TCRdb copy is restricted to in-frame clones and leaves out a portion. The sample lists several thousand clones, roughly 80% occurring once. The record originates from a study of immune evolution from preneoplasia to lung adenocarcinoma. Study-level findings and limits: Normal lung had highest clonality; later lesions appeared denser, more diverse. Top clone share appeared to fall from AAH through AIS, MIA, adenocarcinoma.

The V gene is TRBV5-1, the J gene TRBJ1-5, with D perhaps matching TRBD1 (5 bases). The sequence came from an older donor with lung adenocarcinoma. The source material was FFPE lung adenocarcinoma in situ tissue. The CDR3 nucleotides read TGCGCCAGCAGCTTGGGGCAGGGAAGTCAGCCCCAGCATTTT. This encodes CASSLGQGSQPQHF.